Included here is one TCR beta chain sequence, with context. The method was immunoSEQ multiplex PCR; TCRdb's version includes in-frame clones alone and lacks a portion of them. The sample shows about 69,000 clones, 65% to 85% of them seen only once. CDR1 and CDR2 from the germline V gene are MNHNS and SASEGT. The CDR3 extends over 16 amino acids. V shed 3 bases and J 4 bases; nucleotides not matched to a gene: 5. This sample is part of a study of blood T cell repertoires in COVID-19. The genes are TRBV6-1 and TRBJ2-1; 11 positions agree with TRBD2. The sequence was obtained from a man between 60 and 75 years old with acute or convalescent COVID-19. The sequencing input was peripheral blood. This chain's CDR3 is CASSDLGLAVYNEQFF. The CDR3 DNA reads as TGTGCCAGCAGTGACCTGGGACTAGCGGTTTACAATGAGCAGTTCTTC.